These 16 T cell receptor beta chains were all obtained from the same sample, sequenced in a study of T-cell reconstitution after alpha-beta-depleted transplantation in children (dated by TCRdb to about 2016). The meaning of the sample's time point label: day 60 (about 2 months) after transplantation. The treatment or condition label of this sample denotes: allogeneic hematopoietic cell transplantation with graft depleted of TCRalphabeta T cells and CD19 B cells. Library construction relied on PCR. The instrument given in TCRdb is Illumina HiSeq 2500. Molecular barcoding was employed in the preparation of TCR libraries, with unique molecular identifiers being used to normalize TCRbeta repertoire quantification. TCRdb reworked the public reads: Q25 trimming with fastp, MiXCR clone assembly, productive beta chains retained. Entries are consolidated by CDR3 protein sequence, retaining the most common genes and DNA. In all, the sample holds about 7,900 distinct CDR3 sequences, and 25% to 30% of those were seen once. In total, the top ten clones hold roughly 2% of the sample.

This material consisted of peripheral blood, taken 60 days after TCRalphabeta/CD19-depleted stem cell transplant. These receptors came from a boy younger than two who had a stem cell transplant for SCID, so the T cells may come from the graft donor.

This clonotype was found many times. The chain links TRBV5-7 to TRBJ1-2, with a weak D call TRBD1 (5 bases). TRBV5-7 is recorded as an ORF, its role being uncertain. The CDR3 is 14 amino acids. The ends were cut back, 0 bases at V and 2 bases at J, with 8 bases in the middle. The CDR3 reads CASSLGQGNYGYTF. The CDR3 bases are TGTGCCAGCAGCTTGGGGCAGGGAAACTATGGCTACACCTTC.

This chain joins TRBV11-2 and TRBJ2-1; 13 positions agree with TRBD2. This CDR3 spans 16 amino acids. The germline V gene encodes CDR1 SGHAT and CDR2 FQNNGV. V dropped 5 bases and J dropped 8; count of bases not matched to a gene: 9. CDR3 bases: TGTGCCAGCAGCACGAGGACTAGCGGGAGTATCTATGAGCAGTTCTTC. Translating it yields CASSTRTSGSIYEQFF. Supplemented by reference TRBV11-2 and TRBJ2-1, the full variable domain reads EAGVAQSPRYKIIEKRQSVAFWCNPISGHATLYWYQQILGQGPKLLIQFQNNGVVDDSQLPKDRFSAERLKGVDSTLKIQPAKLEDSAVYLCASSTRTSGSIYEQFFGPGTRLTVL.

In its sample, this clonotype ranks as medium-sized. The gene calls are TRBV6-5 and TRBJ2-7, with D uncertain. The V and J ends lost 0 bases and 1 base respectively, with 7 bases between them. Germline V gives CDR1 MNHEY, CDR2 SVGAGI. There are 14 residues in the CDR3. CDR3 sequence reads: CASSYSGISYEQYF. CDR3 DNA sequence: TGTGCCAGCAGTTACTCGGGGATTTCCTACGAGCAGTACTTC.

In its sample, this clonotype ranks as medium-sized. The chain is built from TRBV6-6 and TRBJ1-1; maybe TRBD1 (5 bases). Trimming left V 5 bases short and J 1 base short, with 8 bases between. CDR3 size: 13 residues. Germline V CDR1 and CDR2: MNHNY, SVGAGI (reference sequence). CDR3: CASSKTGNTEAFF. DNA for the CDR3: TGTGCCAGCAGTAAAACAGGGAACACTGAAGCTTTCTTT.

This clonotype has at least ten counts. The chain joins TRBV5-6 to TRBJ2-1, with 8 nucleotides matching TRBD2. Germline assignment: CDR1 SGHDT and CDR2 YYEEEE. Trimming removed 2 bases from V and 5 bases from J; junction bases left unmatched: 6. The CDR3 is 15 amino acids. The CDR3 coding sequence is TGTGCCAGCAGCTTTTGGACTAGCTGGCACAATGAGCAGTTCTTC. Translation gives CASSFWTSWHNEQFF.

This clonotype was seen only a few times. The rearrangement uses TRBV7-2 and TRBJ1-1; D is undetermined. V lost 4 bases and J 6 bases, leaving 15 bases between the germline ends. Germline CDR1 is SGHTA and CDR2 is FQGNSA. The CDR3 consists of 14 residues. CDR3 nucleotides: TGTGCCAGCAGCTCCTCCATCCGGATATCTGAAGCTTTCTTT. It codes for CASSSSIRISEAFF. The full variable domain, in which reference TRBV7-2 and TRBJ1-1 provide the parts outside the CDR3, is GAGVSQSPSNKVTEKGKDVELRCDPISGHTALYWYRQSLGQGLEFLIYFQGNSAPDKSGLPSDRFSAERTGGSVSTLTIQRTQQEDSAVYLCASSSSIRISEAFFGQGTRLTVV.

The chain carries TRBV12-3 or TRBV12-4 and TRBJ2-7; the D gene is possibly TRBD1 (5 bases). This CDR3 contains 15 residues. V lost 6 bases to trimming and J lost 0 bases, with 15 bases between them. CDR3 region: CASSLEPGISYEQYF. The CDR3 region has the DNA TGTGCCAGCAGCCTTGAACCAGGGATCTCCTACGAGCAGTACTTC.

The chain joins TRBV21-1 to TRBJ2-2; the D call TRBD1 from the table was never checked on the DNA. TRBV21-1 represents a pseudogene. The CDR3 loop spans 17 amino acids. This chain's CDR3 is CASSILTAAIEAGELFF. As DNA, the CDR3 is TGTGCCAGCAGCATTTTGACAGCCGCGATTGAGGCCGGGGAGCTGTTTTTT.

This clonotype is medium-sized. This sequence joins TRBV10-3 and TRBJ2-7; a weak D match, TRBD2 (5 bases). The V gene's germline CDR1 is ENHRY and CDR2 SYGVKD. CDR3 length: 15 amino acids. Trimming removed 3 bases at V and 0 bases at J, with 12 bases between. DNA of the CDR3: TGTGCCATCAGTGATCCCGGACGGGGCTCCTACGAGCAGTACTTC. Protein sequence: CAISDPGRGSYEQYF.

The chain carries TRBV7-2 and TRBJ2-6; D unclear. CDR1 SGHTA and CDR2 FQGNSA come from the germline V gene. The CDR3 contains 19 residues. The V gene lost 0 bases and the J gene lost 0 bases, with 15 bases spanning the gap. CDR3 sequence (DNA): TGTGCCAGCAGCTTAGCGTTTAGGCTAGGGCCCTCTGGGGCCAACGTCCTGACTTTC. This sequence encodes CASSLAFRLGPSGANVLTF.

This clonotype is labeled as medium-sized. The rearrangement joins TRBV6-5 to TRBJ2-1; D is ambiguous. Germline assignment: CDR1 MNHEY and CDR2 SVGAGI. This CDR3 spans 16 amino acids. V lost 6 bases and J lost 0, with 15 bases in between. The CDR3 region has the DNA TGTGCCAGCAGCTCCCCCCTAGTCTACTCCTACAATGAGCAGTTCTTC. It yields the protein CASSSPLVYSYNEQFF.

By sample share, this clonotype is medium-sized. This chain links TRBV6-5 with TRBJ1-1; possibly TRBD1 for D (6 bases). The CDR3 runs 13 residues. With 6 bases removed from V and 5 bases from J, the gap between germline ends came to 13 bases. Germline V gene data show CDR1 as MNHEY and CDR2 as SVGAGI. In nucleotides, the CDR3 is TGTGCCAGCAGACTTACAGGGTCAACTGAAGCTTTCTTT. Its translation: CASRLTGSTEAFF.

This clonotype is judged medium-sized. V is TRBV19 and J is TRBJ2-2; D gene ambiguous. V was trimmed by 3 bases and J by 5 bases, leaving 13 bases between them. CDR3 size: 15 residues. The germline gives CDR1 LNHDA, CDR2 SQIVND (reference sequence). The CDR3 nucleotides read TGTGCCAGTAGTATCGGCAGCATTGCTACCGGGGAGCTGTTTTTT. It encodes CASSIGSIATGELFF.

This clonotype was seen many times. The chain carries TRBV6-5 and TRBJ2-5; D possibly uses TRBD1 or TRBD2 (6 bases each). Trimming pared 0 bases from V and 1 base from J, leaving 15 bases between. Germline-derived CDR1 and CDR2 are MNHEY and SVGAGI. CDR3 length: 17 residues. The CDR3 reads CASSYSRGATLQETQYF. CDR3 sequence (DNA): TGTGCCAGCAGTTACTCGAGGGGGGCCACCCTCCAAGAGACCCAGTACTTC.

Relative to its sample, this clonotype is medium-sized. The gene calls are TRBV12-3 or TRBV12-4 and TRBJ1-2; D not resolved. This CDR3 has 12 amino acids. Trimming took 8 bases from V and 1 from J, leaving 8 bases between them. The CDR3 DNA sequence: TGTGCCAGCCGGCGGGTTAACTATGGCTACACCTTC. This sequence encodes CASRRVNYGYTF.

This clonotype is classed as medium-sized. This rearrangement joins TRBV24-1 to TRBJ1-2; D is perhaps TRBD1 (5 bases). Germline CDR1 reads KGHDR; CDR2 reads SFDVKD. Trimming shortened V by 4 bases and J by 4 bases, and 12 bases separated the two germline ends. CDR3 length: 14 residues. The CDR3 region is CATSDPTGPYGYTF. CDR3 nucleotide sequence: TGTGCCACCAGTGACCCCACAGGCCCCTATGGCTACACCTTC.